This TCR beta chain was retrieved from a study of T-cell reconstitution after alpha-beta-depleted transplantation in children. This clonotype has at least ten counts. Unique molecular identifiers were incorporated during preparation of the TCRbeta library. TCRdb recomputed calls from the PCR reads with MiXCR, one row per CDR3 protein. Among about 400,000 distinct CDR3 sequences listed, about an eighth were seen once. The germline V gene encodes CDR1 KGHSH and CDR2 LQKENI. The CDR3 has 12 amino acids. Trimming removed 5 bases from V and 1 base from J, with 5 bases in between. The receptor's source is a human donor who donated a stem cell graft to a child with Fanconi anemia. V gene TRBV18 combines with J gene TRBJ2-5, with D hard to call. The sequencing here drew on PBMCs, taken from the stem cell graft. CDR3 residues: CASSSTQETQYF. The CDR3, as DNA: TGTGCCAGCTCATCGACCCAAGAGACCCAGTACTTC.